This T cell receptor (beta chain) appears in the sequencing data of a study of blood T cell repertoires in COVID-19. At the level of the study: Researchers got acute and convalescent COVID-19 samples from the United States, Italy and Spain.

V shed 3 bases and J 1 base; nucleotides not matched to a gene: 7. Germline assignment: CDR1 MGHRA and CDR2 YSYEKL. The CDR3 loop spans 17 amino acids. This clone was recorded once. The authors' processing: Scientists estimated how many nucleated cells there were by amplifying reference gene primers. Only in-frame clones appear in the TCRdb table, and some are missing; sequencing was by immunoSEQ multiplex PCR. That table furnishes V, J and clone size, whereas the DNA furnished D and trimming. The data hold about 180,000 clones, with approximately 82% observed a single time. Across 24 US areas, participants ranged in age from about 18 to 89 years.

V is TRBV4-1 and J is TRBJ2-5, with 11 bases that match TRBD1. The material sequenced was PBMCs or T cells enriched from blood (not recorded which). This receptor was obtained from a man in his sixties who had recovered from COVID-19. The CDR3 sequence: CASSHPGQGGFQETQYF. CDR3 in DNA: TGCGCCAGCAGCCACCCGGGACAGGGGGGTTTCCAAGAGACCCAGTACTTC.